This TCR beta chain originates from a study of CD8 T cells in ankylosing spondylitis. This clonotype appeared a few times. Trimming cost V 5 bases and J 0 bases; bases outside gene matches: 2. The CDR3 covers 15 residues. The TCR beta libraries were generated through quantitative 5'-RACE incorporating molecular barcodes. TCRdb called the 5' RACE reads again in MiXCR, with one record for every CDR3 protein. The table lists around 250,000 distinct CDR3 sequences, approximately 20% of them singletons. Sequencing was performed on blood, either unsorted or a sorted T cell fraction (not recorded which). The rearrangement uses TRBV12-3 or TRBV12-4 and TRBJ2-2, with TRBD1 identical over 8 bases. The receptor comes from a male donor with ankylosing spondylitis or in good health (not recorded which). The CDR3 sequence is CASSRTGTNTGELFF. The CDR3 DNA reads TGTGCCAGCAGTAGGACAGGGACGAACACCGGGGAGCTGTTTTTT.